The T cell receptor beta chain described here comes from a study of technical replicates of blood from several donors. After removal of 0 bases from V and 7 bases from J, the junction contained 5 bases not matched to a gene. This CDR3 comprises 15 residues. The germline gives CDR1 SNHLY, CDR2 FYNNEI. The table came from immunoSEQ multiplex PCR; TCRdb's copy has only in-frame clones and leaves some out. Of about 89,000 clones listed, about 94% are singletons. The sample taken for sequencing was T cells isolated from PBMCs. This chain joins TRBV2 and TRBJ2-1; 8 positions agree with TRBD2. This receptor was taken from a human donor in good health. The chain's CDR3 is CASSEALAGRNEQFF. The CDR3 nucleotides are TGTGCCAGCAGTGAAGCGTTAGCGGGGAGGAATGAGCAGTTCTTC.